This T cell receptor beta chain was captured by sequencing in a study of T cell responses to AZD1222 COVID-19 vaccine. V lost 4 bases and J lost 6, with 1 base in between. This CDR3 has 11 amino acids. Germline V gene data show CDR1 as MNHEY and CDR2 as SVGAGI. TCRdb's copy holds only in-frame clones and misses some; the assay was immunoSEQ multiplex PCR. The table includes 120,000 to 150,000 clones, 70% to 90% detected once. The J gene is TRBJ1-6, the V gene TRBV6-5; D remains ambiguous. The clonotype comes from an adult in good health. Material: peripheral blood, obtained on day 0 of MenACWY control vaccination. In DNA form, the CDR3 reads TGTGCCAGCAGTTTTAATTCACCCCTCCACTTT. It yields the protein CASSFNSPLHF.